This T cell receptor (beta chain) was found in a study of cytomegalovirus exposure and HLA in healthy donors. Study summary: In an earlier analysis, approximately 120 million unique TCR beta sequences were found from some 180 million T cells.

Germline CDR1 reads KGHSH; CDR2 reads LQKENI. The CDR3 runs to 13 residues. The V segment lost 8 bases and the J segment 5 bases; nucleotides outside the gene matches: 6. Primers included in the PCR were 60 Vbeta and 13 Jbeta primers. The table came from immunoSEQ multiplex PCR; TCRdb's copy has only in-frame clones and leaves some out. This sample has some 200,000 clones, with more than 80% found just once. The origin of this receptor is a woman aged 45-60 years in good health and CMV-seropositive. Sequencing was carried out using PBMCs. The V and J genes are TRBV18 and TRBJ2-1, with 7 bases lining up with TRBD1. The CDR3 region is CASVQGLDNEQFF. The CDR3 region has the DNA TGTGCCAGCGTACAGGGGTTGGACAATGAGCAGTTCTTC.